The clone carrying this T cell receptor beta chain was observed at least ten times. The source of the sample is a study of T-cell reconstitution after alpha-beta-depleted transplantation in children. CDR3 length: 14 residues. Per germline, CDR1 LNHNV and CDR2 YYDKDF (reference sequence). With 1 base removed from V and 2 bases from J, the gap between germline ends came to 9 bases. Using unique molecular identifiers, the investigators prepared the TCRbeta library. TCRdb re-analysed the PCR reads in MiXCR, keeping a single row per CDR3 protein. Found here are some 70,000 distinct CDR3 sequences, about 7.3% of them singletons; the top ten hold around 2.4%.

The source of this sequence is a human donor who donated a stem cell graft to a child with acute lymphoblastic leukemia. The input for sequencing was PBMCs from the stem cell graft donor, taken from the stem cell graft. This rearrangement joins TRBV15 to TRBJ2-7; either TRBD1 or TRBD2 may fit D (5 bases each). CDR3 amino acids: CATSRGDGAYEQYF. The CDR3 DNA reads TGTGCCACCAGCAGAGGGGACGGAGCCTACGAGCAGTACTTC.